This T cell receptor (beta chain) was sequenced for a study of long-term antiretroviral therapy in people with HIV. At survey level, the immunoSEQ assay was run in its v3.0 version. Measured with immunoSEQ multiplex PCR; TCRdb has only the in-frame clones, and not every one. The table includes about 31,000 clones, more than 80% detected once. Trimming removed 6 bases from V and 2 bases from J; junction bases left unmatched: 5. The CDR3 spans 14 residues. The germline CDR1 and CDR2 sequences are MDHEN and SYDVKM. The V call is TRBV28, the J call TRBJ2-7; 9 positions agree with TRBD1. The origin of this receptor is a woman between 35 and 50 years old with HIV. The sample here was unsorted PBMCs, taken approximately 5.1 years after starting antiretroviral therapy. This CDR3 reads CASRGQGPPYEQYF. The CDR3, as DNA: TGTGCCAGCAGGGGACAGGGACCACCCTACGAGCAGTACTTC.